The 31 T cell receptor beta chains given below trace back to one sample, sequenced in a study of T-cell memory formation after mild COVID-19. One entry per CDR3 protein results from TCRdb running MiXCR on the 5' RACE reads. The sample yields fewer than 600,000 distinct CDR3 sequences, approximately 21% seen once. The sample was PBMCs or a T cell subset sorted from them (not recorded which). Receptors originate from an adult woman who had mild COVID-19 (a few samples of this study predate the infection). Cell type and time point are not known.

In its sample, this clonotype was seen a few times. In nucleotides, the CDR3 is TGTGCCAGCAGTGAAGTGAGGGTAATGAACACTGAAGCTTTCTTT. Translating gives CASSEVRVMNTEAFF. V usage is TRBV2 and J usage is TRBJ1-1; D call uncertain. Germline CDR1 and CDR2: SNHLY and FYNNEI. V shed 1 base and J shed 0 bases, with 9 bases lying between them. The CDR3 sequence is 15 residues long.

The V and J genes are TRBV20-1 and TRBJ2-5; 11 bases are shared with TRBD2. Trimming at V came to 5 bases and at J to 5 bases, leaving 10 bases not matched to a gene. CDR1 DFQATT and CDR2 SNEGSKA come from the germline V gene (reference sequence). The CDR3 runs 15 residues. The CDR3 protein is CSALAGGPFSETQYF. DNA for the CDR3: TGCAGTGCTTTAGCGGGAGGGCCGTTCTCGGAGACCCAGTACTTC.

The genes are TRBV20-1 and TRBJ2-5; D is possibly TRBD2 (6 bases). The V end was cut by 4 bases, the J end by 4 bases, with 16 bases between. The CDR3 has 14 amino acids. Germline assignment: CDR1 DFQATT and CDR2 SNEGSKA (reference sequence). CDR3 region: CSATQRRGRETQYF. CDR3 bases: TGCAGTGCTACTCAGAGGAGGGGTAGAGAGACCCAGTACTTC.

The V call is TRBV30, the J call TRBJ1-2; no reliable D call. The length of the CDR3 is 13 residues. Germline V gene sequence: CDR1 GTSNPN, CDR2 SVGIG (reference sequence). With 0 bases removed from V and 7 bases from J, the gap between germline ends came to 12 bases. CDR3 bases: TGTGCCTGGAGTGTAGTTCCGTGGGGTGGCTACACCTTC. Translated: CAWSVVPWGGYTF.

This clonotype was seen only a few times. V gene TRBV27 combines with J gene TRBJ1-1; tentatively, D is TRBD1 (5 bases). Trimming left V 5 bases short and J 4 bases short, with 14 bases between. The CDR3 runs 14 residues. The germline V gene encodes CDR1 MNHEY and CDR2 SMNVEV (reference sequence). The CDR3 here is CASSPTTGATEAFF. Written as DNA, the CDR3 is TGTGCCAGCAGTCCAACCACCGGGGCCACTGAAGCTTTCTTT.

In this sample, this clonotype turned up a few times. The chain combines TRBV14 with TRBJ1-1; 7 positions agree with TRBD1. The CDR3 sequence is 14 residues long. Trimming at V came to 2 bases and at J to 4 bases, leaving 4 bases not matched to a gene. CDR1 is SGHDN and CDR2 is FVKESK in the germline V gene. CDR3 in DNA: TGTGCCAGCAGCCAAAGGGGGCTAGCCACTGAAGCTTTCTTT. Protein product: CASSQRGLATEAFF.

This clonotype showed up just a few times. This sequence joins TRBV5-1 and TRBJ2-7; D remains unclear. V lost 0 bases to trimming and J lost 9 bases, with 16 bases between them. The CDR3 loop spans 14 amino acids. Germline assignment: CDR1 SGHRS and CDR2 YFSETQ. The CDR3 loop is CASSLEQSRHGQYF. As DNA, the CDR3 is TGCGCCAGCAGCTTGGAGCAGAGTCGTCATGGGCAGTACTTC.

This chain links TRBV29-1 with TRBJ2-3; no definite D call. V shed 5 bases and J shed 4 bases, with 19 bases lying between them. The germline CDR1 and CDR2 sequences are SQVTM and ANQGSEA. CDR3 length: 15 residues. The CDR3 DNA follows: TGCAGCGTTCTGGGCCTTATAAACGAGGCAGATACGCAGTATTTT. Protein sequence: CSVLGLINEADTQYF.

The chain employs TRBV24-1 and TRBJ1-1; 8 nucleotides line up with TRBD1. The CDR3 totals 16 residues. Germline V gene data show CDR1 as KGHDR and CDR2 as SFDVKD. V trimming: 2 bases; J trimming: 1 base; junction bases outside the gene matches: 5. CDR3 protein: CATSDSRQGSNTEAFF. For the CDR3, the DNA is TGTGCCACCAGTGATTCCAGACAGGGGTCGAACACTGAAGCTTTCTTT.

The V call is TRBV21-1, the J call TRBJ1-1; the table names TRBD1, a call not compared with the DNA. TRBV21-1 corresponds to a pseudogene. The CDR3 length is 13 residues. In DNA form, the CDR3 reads TGTGCCAGCGGGGGTGGCATTGACACTGAAGCTTTCTTT. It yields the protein CASGGGIDTEAFF.

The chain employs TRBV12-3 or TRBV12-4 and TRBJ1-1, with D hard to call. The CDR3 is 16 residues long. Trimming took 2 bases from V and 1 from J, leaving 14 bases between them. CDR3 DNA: TGTGCCAGCAGTTTAAGGGAAACGAATCGGAACACTGAAGCTTTCTTT. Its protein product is CASSLRETNRNTEAFF.

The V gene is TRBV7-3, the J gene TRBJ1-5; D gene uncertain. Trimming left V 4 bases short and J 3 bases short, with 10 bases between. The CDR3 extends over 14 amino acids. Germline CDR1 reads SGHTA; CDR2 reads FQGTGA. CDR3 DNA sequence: TGTGCCAGCAGCTCCCGGGTCCTCAATCAGCCCCAGCATTTT. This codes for CASSSRVLNQPQHF.

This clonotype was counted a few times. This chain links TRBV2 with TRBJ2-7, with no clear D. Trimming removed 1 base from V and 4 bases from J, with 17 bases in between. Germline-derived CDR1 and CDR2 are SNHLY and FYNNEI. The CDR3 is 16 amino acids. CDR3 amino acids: CASSEGSPSAAYEQYF. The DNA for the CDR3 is TGTGCCAGCAGTGAAGGGAGCCCAAGTGCGGCTTACGAGCAGTACTTC.

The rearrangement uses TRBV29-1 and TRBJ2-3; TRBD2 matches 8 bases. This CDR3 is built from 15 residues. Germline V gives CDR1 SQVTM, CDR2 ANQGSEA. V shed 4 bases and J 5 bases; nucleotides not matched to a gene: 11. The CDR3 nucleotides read TGCAGCGTTGCGTTCCCGGGAGGGCCGCTAGATACGCAGTATTTT. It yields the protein CSVAFPGGPLDTQYF.

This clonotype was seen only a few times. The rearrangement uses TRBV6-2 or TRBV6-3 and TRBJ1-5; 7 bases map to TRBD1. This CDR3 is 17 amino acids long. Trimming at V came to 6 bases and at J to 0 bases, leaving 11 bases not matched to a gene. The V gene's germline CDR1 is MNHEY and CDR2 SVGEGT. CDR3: CASRDWTGSYSNQPQHF. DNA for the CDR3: TGTGCCAGCAGGGATTGGACAGGCTCGTATAGCAATCAGCCCCAGCATTTT.

CDR3 nucleotides: TGCAGTGCTAGTCAAGGGGCCGGGGAGCTGTTTTTT. Protein: CSASQGAGELFF. The V and J genes are TRBV20-1 and TRBJ2-2; possibly TRBD1 for D (5 bases). The CDR3 is 12 residues long. CDR1 and CDR2 from the germline V gene are DFQATT and SNEGSKA (reference sequence). Trimming stripped 3 bases from V and 6 bases from J, with 8 bases between.

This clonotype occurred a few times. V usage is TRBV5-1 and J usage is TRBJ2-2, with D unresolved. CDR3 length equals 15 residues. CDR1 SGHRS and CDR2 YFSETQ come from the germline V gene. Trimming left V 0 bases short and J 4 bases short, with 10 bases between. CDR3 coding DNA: TGCGCCAGCAGCTTGGTTGCGGCCCCCACCGGGGAGCTGTTTTTT. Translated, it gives CASSLVAAPTGELFF.

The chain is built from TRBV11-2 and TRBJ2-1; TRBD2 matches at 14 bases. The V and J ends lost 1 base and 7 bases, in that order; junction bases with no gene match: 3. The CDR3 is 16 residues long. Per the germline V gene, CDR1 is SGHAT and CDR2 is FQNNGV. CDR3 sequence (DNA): TGTGCCAGCAGCTTAGCGGGACTAGCGGGAGTGAATGAGCAGTTCTTC. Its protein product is CASSLAGLAGVNEQFF.

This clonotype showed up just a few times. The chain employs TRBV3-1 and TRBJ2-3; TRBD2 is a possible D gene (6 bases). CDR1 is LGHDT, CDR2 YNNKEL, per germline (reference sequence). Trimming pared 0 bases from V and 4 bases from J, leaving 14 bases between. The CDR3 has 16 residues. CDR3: CASSQDWRDRSDTQYF. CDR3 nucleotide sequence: TGTGCCAGCAGCCAAGACTGGCGGGATAGATCAGATACGCAGTATTTT.

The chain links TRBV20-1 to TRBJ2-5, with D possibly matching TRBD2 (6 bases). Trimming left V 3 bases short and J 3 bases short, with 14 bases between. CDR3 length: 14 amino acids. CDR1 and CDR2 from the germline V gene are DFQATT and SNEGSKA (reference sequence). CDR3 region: CSASLTPGEETQYF. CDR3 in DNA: TGCAGTGCTAGTTTAACCCCGGGGGAAGAGACCCAGTACTTC.

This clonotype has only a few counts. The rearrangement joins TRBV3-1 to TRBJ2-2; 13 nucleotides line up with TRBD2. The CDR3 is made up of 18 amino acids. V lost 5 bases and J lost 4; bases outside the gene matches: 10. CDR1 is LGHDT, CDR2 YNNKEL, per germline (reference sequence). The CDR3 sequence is CASSGLAGVRGSTGELFF. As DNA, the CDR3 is TGTGCCAGCAGCGGACTAGCGGGAGTGAGGGGGAGCACCGGGGAGCTGTTTTTT.

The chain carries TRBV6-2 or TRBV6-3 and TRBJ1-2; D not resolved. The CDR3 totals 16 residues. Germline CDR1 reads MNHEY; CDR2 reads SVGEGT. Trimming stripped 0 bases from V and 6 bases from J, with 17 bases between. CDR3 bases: TGTGCCAGCAGTTACTCGAGTGCACCCAGAGAAGATGGCTACACCTTC. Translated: CASSYSSAPREDGYTF.

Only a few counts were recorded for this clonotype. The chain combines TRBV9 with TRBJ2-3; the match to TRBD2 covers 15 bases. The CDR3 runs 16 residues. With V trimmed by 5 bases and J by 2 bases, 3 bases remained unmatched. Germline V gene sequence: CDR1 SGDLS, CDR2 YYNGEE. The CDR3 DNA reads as TGTGCCAGCAGTGGACTAGCGGGAGGGCCCACAGATACGCAGTATTTT. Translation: CASSGLAGGPTDTQYF.

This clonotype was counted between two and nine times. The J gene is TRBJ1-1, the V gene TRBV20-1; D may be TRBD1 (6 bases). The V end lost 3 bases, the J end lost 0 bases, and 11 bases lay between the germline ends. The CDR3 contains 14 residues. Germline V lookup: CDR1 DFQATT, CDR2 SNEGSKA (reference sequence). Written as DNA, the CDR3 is TGCAGTGCTAGGGGGGCCCTGATGAACACTGAAGCTTTCTTT. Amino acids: CSARGALMNTEAFF.

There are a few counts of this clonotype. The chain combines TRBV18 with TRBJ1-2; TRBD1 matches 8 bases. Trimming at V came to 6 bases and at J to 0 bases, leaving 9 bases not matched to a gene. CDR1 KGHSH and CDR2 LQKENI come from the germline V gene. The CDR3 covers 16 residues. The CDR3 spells CASSQYGQGANYGYTF. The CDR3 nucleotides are TGTGCCAGCTCTCAATACGGACAGGGAGCTAACTATGGCTACACCTTC.

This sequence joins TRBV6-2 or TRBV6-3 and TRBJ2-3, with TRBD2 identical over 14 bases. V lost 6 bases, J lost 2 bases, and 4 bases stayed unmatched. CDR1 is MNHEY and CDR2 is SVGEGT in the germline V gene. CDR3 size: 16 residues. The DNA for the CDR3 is TGTGCCAGCAGAGGGACTAGCGGGGGAGTCACAGATACGCAGTATTTT. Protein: CASRGTSGGVTDTQYF.

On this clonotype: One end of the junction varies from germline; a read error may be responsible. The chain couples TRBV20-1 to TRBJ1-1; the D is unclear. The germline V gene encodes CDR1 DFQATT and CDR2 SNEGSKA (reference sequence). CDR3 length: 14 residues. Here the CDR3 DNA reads TGCAGTGCTAGAGATGACGTTAGGAACACTGAAGTTTTCTTT. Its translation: CSARDDVRNTEVFF.

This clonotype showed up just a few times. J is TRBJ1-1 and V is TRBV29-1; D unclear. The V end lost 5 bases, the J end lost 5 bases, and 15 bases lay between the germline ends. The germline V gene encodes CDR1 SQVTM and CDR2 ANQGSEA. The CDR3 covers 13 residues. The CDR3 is CSVRSGIGTEAFF. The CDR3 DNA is TGCAGCGTTCGATCCGGGATCGGGACTGAAGCTTTCTTT. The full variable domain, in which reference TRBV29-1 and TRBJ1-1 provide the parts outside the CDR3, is SAVISQKPSRDICQRGTSLTIQCQVDSQVTMMFWYRQQPGQSLTLIATANQGSEATYESGFVIDKFPISRPNLTFSTLTVSNMSPEDSSIYLCSVRSGIGTEAFFGQGTRLTVV.

The DNA for the CDR3 is TGCAGCGCCCGACAGGAGAATCTAGTCTACAATGAGCAGTTCTTC. As protein: CSARQENLVYNEQFF. The rearrangement links TRBV29-1 to TRBJ2-1; TRBD1 might be the D (6 bases). Germline CDR1 SQVTM, CDR2 ANQGSEA. This CDR3 comprises 15 residues. V lost 7 bases to trimming and J lost 3 bases, with 19 bases between them.

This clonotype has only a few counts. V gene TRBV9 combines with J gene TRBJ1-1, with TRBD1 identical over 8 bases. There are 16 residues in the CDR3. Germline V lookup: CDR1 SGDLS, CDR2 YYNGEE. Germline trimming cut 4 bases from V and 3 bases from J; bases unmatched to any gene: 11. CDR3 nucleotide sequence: TGTGCCAGCAGCCCTCAAGGACAGGGCTTCGACACTGAAGCTTTCTTT. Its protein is CASSPQGQGFDTEAFF.

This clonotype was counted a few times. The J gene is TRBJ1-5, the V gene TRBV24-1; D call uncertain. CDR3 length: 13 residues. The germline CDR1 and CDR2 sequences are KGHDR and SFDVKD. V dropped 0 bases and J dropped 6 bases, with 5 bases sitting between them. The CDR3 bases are TGTGCCACCAGTGATTTGAAGGGTCAGCCCCAGCATTTT. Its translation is CATSDLKGQPQHF.